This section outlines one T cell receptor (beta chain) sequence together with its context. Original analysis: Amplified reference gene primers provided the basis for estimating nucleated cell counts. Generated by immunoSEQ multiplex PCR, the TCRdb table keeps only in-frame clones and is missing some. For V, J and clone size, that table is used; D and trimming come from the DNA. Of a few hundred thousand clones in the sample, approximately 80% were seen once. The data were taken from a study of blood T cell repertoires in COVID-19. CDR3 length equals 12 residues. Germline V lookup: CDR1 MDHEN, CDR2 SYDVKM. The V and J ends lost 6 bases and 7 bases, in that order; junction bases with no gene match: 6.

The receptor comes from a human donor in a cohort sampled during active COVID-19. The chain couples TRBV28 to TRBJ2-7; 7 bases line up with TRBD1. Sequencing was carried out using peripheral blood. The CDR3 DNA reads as TGTGCCAGCAGACCGCCAGGGGGAGAGCAGTACTTC. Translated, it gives CASRPPGGEQYF.